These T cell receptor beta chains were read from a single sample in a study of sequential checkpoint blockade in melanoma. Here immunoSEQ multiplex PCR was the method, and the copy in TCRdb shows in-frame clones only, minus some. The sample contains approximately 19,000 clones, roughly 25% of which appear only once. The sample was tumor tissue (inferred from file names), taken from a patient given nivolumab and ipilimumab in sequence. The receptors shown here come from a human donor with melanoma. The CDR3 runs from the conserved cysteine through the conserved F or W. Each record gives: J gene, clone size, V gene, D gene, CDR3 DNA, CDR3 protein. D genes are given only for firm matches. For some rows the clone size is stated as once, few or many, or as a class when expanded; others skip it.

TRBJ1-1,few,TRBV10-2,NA,TGCGCCGGGCGGGACGGGAACACTGAAGCTTTCTTT,CAGRDGNTEAFF
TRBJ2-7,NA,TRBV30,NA,TGTGCCTGGAGCTGGGCAGGGTACGAGCAGTACTTC,CAWSWAGYEQYF
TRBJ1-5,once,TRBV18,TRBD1,TGTGCCAGCTCACCAAGCTTTGGACAGGGGGGACAGCCCCAGCATTTT,CASSPSFGQGGQPQHF
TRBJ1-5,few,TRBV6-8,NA,TGTGCCAGCAGTTTCTCAAAAAATCAGCCCCAGCATTTT,CASSFSKNQPQHF
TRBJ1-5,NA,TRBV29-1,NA,TGCAGCTGCCGGGCTGATAGCAATCAGCCCCAGCATTTT,CSCRADSNQPQHF
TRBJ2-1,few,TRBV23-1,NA,TGCGCCAGCAGCTTCGGGGGAACTAATGAGCAGTTCTTC,CASSFGGTNEQFF
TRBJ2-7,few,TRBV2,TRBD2,TGTGCCAGCAGCGCTAGCGGGTACGAGCAGTACTTC,CASSASGYEQYF
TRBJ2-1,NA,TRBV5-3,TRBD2,TGTGCCAGAAGCTTGTGGTTAGCGGGGGGGACAACCCCTGAAGTCTACAATGAGCAGTTCTTC,CARSLWLAGGTTPEVYNEQFF
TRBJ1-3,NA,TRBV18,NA,TGTGCCAGCTCACGGCCCCGAGCTTTAACAGTCTCTGGAAACACCATATATTTT,CASSRPRALTVSGNTIYF
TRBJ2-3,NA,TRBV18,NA,TGTGCCAGCTCACCGCCCCGGACAGATACGCAGTATTTT,CASSPPRTDTQYF
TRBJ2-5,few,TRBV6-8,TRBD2,TGTGCCAGCAGCGTAGCGGGATGGGGAGAGACCCAGTACTTC,CASSVAGWGETQYF
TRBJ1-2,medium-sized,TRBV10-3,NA,TGTGCCATCAGTGAGTCTGGGCTAAGTGGCTACACCTTC,CAISESGLSGYTF
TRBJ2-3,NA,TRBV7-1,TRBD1,TGTGCCAGCAGCCCGGGACAGAGAAACACAGATACGCAGTATTTT,CASSPGQRNTDTQYF
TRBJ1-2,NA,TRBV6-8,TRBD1,TGTGCCAGCAGTTACCGTGGACAGGGAGTCTATGGCTACACCTTC,CASSYRGQGVYGYTF
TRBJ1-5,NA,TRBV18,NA,TGTGCCAGCTCCGAAGATCAGGCTCAGCCCCAGCATTTT,CASSEDQAQPQHF
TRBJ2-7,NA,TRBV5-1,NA,TGCGCCAGCAGCTTGGGGGTAGGCGGGGGCCGCTCCTACGAGCAGTACTTC,CASSLGVGGGRSYEQYF
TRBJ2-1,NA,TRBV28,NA,TGTGCCACCTTCGGGACCCCAAAAAATGAGCAGTTCTTC,CATFGTPKNEQFF
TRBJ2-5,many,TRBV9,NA,TGTGCCAGCAGCCCTAGGGAAGAGACCCAGTACTTC,CASSPREETQYF